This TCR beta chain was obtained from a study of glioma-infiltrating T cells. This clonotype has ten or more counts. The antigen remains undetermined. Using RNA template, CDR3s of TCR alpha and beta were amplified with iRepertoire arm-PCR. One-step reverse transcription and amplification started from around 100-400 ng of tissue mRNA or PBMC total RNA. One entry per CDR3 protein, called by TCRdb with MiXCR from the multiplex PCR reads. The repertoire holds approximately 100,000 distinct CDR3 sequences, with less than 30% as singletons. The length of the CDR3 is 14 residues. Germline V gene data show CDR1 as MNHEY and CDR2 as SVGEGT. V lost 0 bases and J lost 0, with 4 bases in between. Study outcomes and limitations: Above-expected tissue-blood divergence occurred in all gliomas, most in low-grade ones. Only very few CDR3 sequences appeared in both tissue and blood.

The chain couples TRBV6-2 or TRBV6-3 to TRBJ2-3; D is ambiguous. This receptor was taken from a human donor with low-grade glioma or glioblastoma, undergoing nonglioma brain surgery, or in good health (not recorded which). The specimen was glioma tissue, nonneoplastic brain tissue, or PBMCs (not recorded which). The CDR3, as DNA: TGTGCCAGCAGTTACTCGACTAGCACAGATACGCAGTATTTT. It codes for CASSYSTSTDTQYF.